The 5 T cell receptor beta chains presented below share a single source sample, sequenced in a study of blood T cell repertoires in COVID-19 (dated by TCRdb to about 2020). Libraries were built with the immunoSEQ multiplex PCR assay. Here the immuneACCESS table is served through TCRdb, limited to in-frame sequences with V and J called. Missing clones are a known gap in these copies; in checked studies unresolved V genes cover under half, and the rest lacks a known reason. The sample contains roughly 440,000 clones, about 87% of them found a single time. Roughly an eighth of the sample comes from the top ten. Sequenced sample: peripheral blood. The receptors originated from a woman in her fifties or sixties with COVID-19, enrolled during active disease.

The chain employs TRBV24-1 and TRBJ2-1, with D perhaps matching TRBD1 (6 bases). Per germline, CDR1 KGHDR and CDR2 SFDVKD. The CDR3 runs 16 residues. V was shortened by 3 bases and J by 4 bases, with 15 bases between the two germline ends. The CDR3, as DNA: TGTGCCACCAGTGATGCCGGACAGCCGATGTACAATGAGCAGTTCTTC. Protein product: CATSDAGQPMYNEQFF.

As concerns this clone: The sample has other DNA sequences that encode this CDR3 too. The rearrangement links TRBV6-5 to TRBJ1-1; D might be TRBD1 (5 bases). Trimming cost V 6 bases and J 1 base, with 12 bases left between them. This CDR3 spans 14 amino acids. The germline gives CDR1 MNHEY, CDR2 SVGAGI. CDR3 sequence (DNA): TGTGCCAGCAGGGGGGGACGGCGGAACACTGAAGCTTTCTTT. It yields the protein CASRGGRRNTEAFF.

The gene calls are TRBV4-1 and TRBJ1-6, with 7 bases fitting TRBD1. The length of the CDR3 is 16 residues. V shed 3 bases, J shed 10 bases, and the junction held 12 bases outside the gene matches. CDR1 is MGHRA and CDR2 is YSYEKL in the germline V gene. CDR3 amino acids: CASSQYKGARGSPLHF. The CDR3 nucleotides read TGCGCCAGCAGCCAGTATAAGGGGGCGCGGGGATCACCCCTCCACTTT.

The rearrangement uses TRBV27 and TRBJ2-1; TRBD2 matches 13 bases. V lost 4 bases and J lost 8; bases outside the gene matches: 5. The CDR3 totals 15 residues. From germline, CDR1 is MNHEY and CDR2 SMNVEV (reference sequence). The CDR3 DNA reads TGTGCCAGCAGTTCTCTACTAGCGGGGGGGCATGAGCAGTTCTTC. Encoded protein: CASSSLLAGGHEQFF.

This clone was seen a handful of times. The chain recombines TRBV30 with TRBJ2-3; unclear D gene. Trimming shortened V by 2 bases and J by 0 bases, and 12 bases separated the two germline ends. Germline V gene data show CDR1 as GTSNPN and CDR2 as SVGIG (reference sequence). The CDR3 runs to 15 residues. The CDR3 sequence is CAWSTNQRSTDTQYF. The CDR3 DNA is TGTGCCTGGAGTACCAATCAACGGAGCACAGATACGCAGTATTTT.